The 3 T cell receptor beta chains presented below share a single source sample, sequenced in a study of blood T cell repertoires in COVID-19. Libraries were prepared by immunoSEQ multiplex PCR; TCRdb keeps only in-frame clonotypes and omits some of them. The sample has approximately 500,000 clones, roughly 91% seen once. Sequenced input: peripheral blood. The receptors come from a woman in her forties or fifties with COVID-19, enrolled during active disease.

The V and J genes are TRBV12-5 and TRBJ2-5; D is possibly TRBD1 (5 bases). Deletions cut 0 bases from V and 5 bases from J, with 10 bases between. The CDR3 spans 14 residues. The germline V gene encodes CDR1 LGHNT and CDR2 FRNRAP. The CDR3 bases are TGTGCTAGTGGTTTGGTCCAGGGTGTCGAGACCCAGTACTTC. As protein: CASGLVQGVETQYF.

V and J are TRBV28 and TRBJ2-1; 9 nucleotides match TRBD1. The V segment lost 5 bases and the J segment 9 bases; nucleotides outside the gene matches: 23. The CDR3 length is 19 residues. The germline CDR1 and CDR2 sequences are MDHEN and SYDVKM. In nucleotides, the CDR3 is TGTGCCAGCAGTCCCATTCGGGGGACAGGGAAGGGGAGTTATGGTGAGCAGTTCTTC. Protein sequence: CASSPIRGTGKGSYGEQFF. Combining the CDR3 with reference TRBV28 and TRBJ2-1 gives the whole variable domain DVKVTQSSRYLVKRTGEKVFLECVQDMDHENMFWYRQDPGLGLRLIYFSYDVKMKEKGDIPEGYSVSREKKERFSLILESASTNQTSMYLCASSPIRGTGKGSYGEQFFGPGTRLTVL.

The rearrangement uses TRBV6-5 and TRBJ1-3; 7 bases are a match to TRBD1. CDR3 length: 15 residues. V lost 6 bases, J lost 2 bases, and 7 bases stayed unmatched. Germline CDR1 is MNHEY and CDR2 is SVGAGI. CDR3 in amino acids: CASRPDRVPGNTIYF. The CDR3 DNA is TGTGCCAGCAGACCCGACAGGGTCCCTGGAAACACCATATATTTT.